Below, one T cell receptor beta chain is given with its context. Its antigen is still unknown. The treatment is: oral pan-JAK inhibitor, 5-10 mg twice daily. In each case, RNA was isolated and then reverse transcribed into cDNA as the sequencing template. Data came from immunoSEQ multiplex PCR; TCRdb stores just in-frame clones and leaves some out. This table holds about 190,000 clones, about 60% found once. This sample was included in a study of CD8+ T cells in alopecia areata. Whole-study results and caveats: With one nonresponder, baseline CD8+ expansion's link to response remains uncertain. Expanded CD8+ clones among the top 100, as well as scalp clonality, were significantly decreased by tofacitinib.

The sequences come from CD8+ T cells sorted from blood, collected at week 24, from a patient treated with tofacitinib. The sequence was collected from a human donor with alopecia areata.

The CDR3 coding sequence is TGTGCCAGCAGGAGAACAGAAAATAGCAATCAGCCCCAGCATTTT. Its translation is CASRRTENSNQPQHF. The J gene is TRBJ1-5, the V gene TRBV6-5; D gene unclear. This CDR3 contains 15 residues. V was cut by 6 bases and J by 0 bases, with 12 bases left in between. CDR1 and CDR2 (germline): MNHEY, SVGAGI.